Sequencing of this TCR beta chain was carried out in a study of monozygotic twins with inflammatory bowel disease. Study-level results: A reduction in TCRbeta diversity (inverse Simpson) was seen in IBD patients relative to healthy co-twins.

The CDR3 runs to 15 residues. Per individual sample, eight separate reactions were used to make cDNA. Using the 5' RACE reads, TCRdb records one entry per CDR3 protein without DNA. The sample table sets out approximately 150,000 distinct CDR3 sequences. Details on this clonotype: Antigen specificity is unknown.

This TCR derives from a human donor with ulcerative colitis or Crohn's disease, or a healthy co-twin of an affected twin (not recorded which). V is TRBV12-3 or TRBV12-4 and J is TRBJ2-7; TCRdb's D gene call, TRBD2, goes unchecked for lack of DNA. Sequenced material: blood. CDR3 loop: CASSLGLAIYYEQYF.